The next 15 T cell receptor beta chains were all read from a single sample in a study of T cell responses to AZD1222 COVID-19 vaccine. TCRdb keeps only in-frame clones here, not all; method: immunoSEQ multiplex PCR. The sample has 130,000 to 150,000 clones; 92% are singletons. The sample here was peripheral blood, taken on day 0 of AZD1222 vaccination. These receptors came from an adult in good health.

The chain has TRBV13 and TRBJ2-6; D may be TRBD1 or TRBD2 (5 bases each). V was shortened by 3 bases and J by 2 bases, with 8 bases between the two germline ends. Germline lookup yields CDR1 PRHDT and CDR2 FYEKMQ (reference sequence). The CDR3 runs to 15 residues. The CDR3 is CASSFEGTGANVLTF. In DNA, the CDR3 is TGTGCCAGCAGCTTTGAGGGGACTGGGGCCAACGTCCTGACTTTC.

The rearrangement uses TRBV5-3 and TRBJ2-7; TRBD2 matches 8 bases. TRBV5-3 is treated as an ORF (open reading frame) with a function not yet certain. The CDR3 totals 14 residues. Trimming cost V 1 base and J 6 bases; bases outside gene matches: 6. CDR3 amino acids: CARSLKGLVREQYF. The CDR3 nucleotides read TGTGCCAGAAGCTTGAAGGGACTAGTACGCGAGCAGTACTTC.

This chain connects TRBV3-1 (or the pseudogene TRBV3-2) to TRBJ2-2; 11 bases agree with TRBD1. Trimming took 1 base from V and 11 from J; bases not matched to a gene: 3. The CDR3 length is 14 residues. Germline V gene data show CDR1 as LGHDT and CDR2 as YNNKEL (reference sequence). Written as DNA, the CDR3 is TGTGCCAGCAGCCAAGTTGGGACAGGGGGAGAGCTGTTTTTT. Translation gives CASSQVGTGGELFF.

This clone turned up a few times. The chain uses TRBV6-4 and TRBJ1-6, with D possibly matching TRBD1 (6 bases). Germline loops: CDR1 MRHNA, CDR2 SNTAGT. Trimming removed 3 bases from V and 7 bases from J, with 16 bases in between. The CDR3 is 16 residues long. CDR3 DNA sequence: TGTGCCAGCAGTGATACCGGGGGCGATGGCAATTCACCCCTCCACTTT. Amino acids: CASSDTGGDGNSPLHF.

V and J are TRBV19 and TRBJ1-5, with TRBD1 identical over 8 bases. Per the germline V gene, CDR1 is LNHDA and CDR2 is SQIVND (reference sequence). The CDR3 is made up of 15 amino acids. Unmatched junction bases numbered 8, after V lost 5 bases and J lost 5 bases. The CDR3 region is CASSLRTGLYQPQHF. As DNA, the CDR3 is TGTGCCAGTAGTTTAAGGACAGGGCTATATCAGCCCCAGCATTTT.

The chain has TRBV5-1 and TRBJ1-1; the D gene is possibly TRBD1 (5 bases). Per germline, CDR1 SGHRS and CDR2 YFSETQ. This CDR3 is 16 amino acids long. Between the trimmed V and J ends, which lost 0 bases and 1 base, there was a span of 13 bases. CDR3 sequence: CASSLAPQGGNTEAFF. The CDR3 bases are TGCGCCAGCAGCTTGGCTCCCCAGGGAGGGAACACTGAAGCTTTCTTT.

The chain is built from TRBV6-2 or TRBV6-3 and TRBJ1-2; 9 nucleotides align to TRBD1. This CDR3 has 15 amino acids. Per germline, CDR1 MNHEY and CDR2 SVGEGT. V was clipped by 3 bases and J by 5 bases; unmatched bases: 7. DNA of the CDR3: TGTGCCAGCAGTTATACCCCTGACAGGGGGTATGGCTACACCTTC. Translation gives CASSYTPDRGYGYTF.

The J gene is TRBJ1-2, the V gene TRBV7-9; 8 bases fit TRBD1. The CDR3 loop spans 14 amino acids. J lost 5 bases, V lost 1 base, and 3 bases had no gene match. In germline, CDR1 is SEHNR, CDR2 FQNEAQ (reference sequence). CDR3 in DNA: TGTGCCAGCAGCTTAGGGACAGGGAGGTATGGCTACACCTTC. Protein: CASSLGTGRYGYTF.

The chain has TRBV19 and TRBJ1-1; D is possibly TRBD1 (5 bases). The CDR3 runs to 14 residues. CDR1 and CDR2 from the germline V gene are LNHDA and SQIVND (reference sequence). Deletions cut 5 bases from V and 1 base from J, with 11 bases between. CDR3 residues: CASSFHRRNTEAFF. The CDR3 DNA reads TGTGCCAGTAGTTTCCACAGGAGGAACACTGAAGCTTTCTTT.

The chain uses TRBV7-8 and TRBJ2-7, with 7 nucleotides matching TRBD1. The junction had 10 bases not matched to a gene; V was cut back by 4 bases and J by 1 base. Germline CDR1 and CDR2: SGHVS and FQNEAQ. The CDR3 is made up of 16 amino acids. CDR3 sequence reads: CASSSPRGTASYEQYF. CDR3 nucleotide sequence: TGTGCCAGCAGCTCGCCCCGAGGGACAGCTTCCTACGAGCAGTACTTC.

The chain uses TRBV11-3 and TRBJ2-7; D is undetermined. The V end was cut by 0 bases, the J end by 2 bases, with 8 bases between. The CDR3 sequence is 14 residues long. Per germline, CDR1 SGHNT and CDR2 YENEEA. The chain's CDR3 is CASSLEGQAYEQYF. CDR3 coding DNA: TGTGCCAGCAGCTTAGAAGGGCAGGCCTACGAGCAGTACTTC.

The chain has TRBV30 and TRBJ2-7; no firm D call. The CDR3 length is 13 residues. CDR1 and CDR2 (germline): GTSNPN, SVGIG (reference sequence). Trimming left V 4 bases short and J 2 bases short, with 12 bases between. The DNA for the CDR3 is TGTGCCTGGATACGGAGAGGAGCCTACGAGCAGTACTTC. Residues: CAWIRRGAYEQYF.

This chain joins TRBV29-1 and TRBJ2-3; TRBD2 matches at 7 bases. In germline, CDR1 is SQVTM, CDR2 ANQGSEA. Unmatched junction bases numbered 6, after V lost 0 bases and J lost 0 bases. The length of the CDR3 is 16 residues. The CDR3 region is CSVEDWPSGSTDTQYF. The DNA for the CDR3 is TGCAGCGTTGAAGATTGGCCTAGCGGAAGCACAGATACGCAGTATTTT.

The chain employs TRBV5-1 and TRBJ1-2; 7 bases fit TRBD1. Unmatched junction bases numbered 7, after V lost 5 bases and J lost 3 bases. The CDR3 spans 14 residues. Germline assignment: CDR1 SGHRS and CDR2 YFSETQ. In DNA, the CDR3 is TGCGCCAGCAGTTCGGGACAGACTGACTATGGCTACACCTTC. This gives the protein CASSSGQTDYGYTF.

Only a few counts were recorded for this clone. The chain joins TRBV9 to TRBJ1-2; D possibly corresponds to TRBD1 (6 bases). Germline CDR1 SGDLS, CDR2 YYNGEE. Deletions cut 1 base from V and 7 bases from J, with 14 bases between. The CDR3 has 14 amino acids. Written as DNA, the CDR3 is TGTGCCAGCAGCGTAAACAGGGCGGGCTTTGGCTACACCTTC. This codes for CASSVNRAGFGYTF.